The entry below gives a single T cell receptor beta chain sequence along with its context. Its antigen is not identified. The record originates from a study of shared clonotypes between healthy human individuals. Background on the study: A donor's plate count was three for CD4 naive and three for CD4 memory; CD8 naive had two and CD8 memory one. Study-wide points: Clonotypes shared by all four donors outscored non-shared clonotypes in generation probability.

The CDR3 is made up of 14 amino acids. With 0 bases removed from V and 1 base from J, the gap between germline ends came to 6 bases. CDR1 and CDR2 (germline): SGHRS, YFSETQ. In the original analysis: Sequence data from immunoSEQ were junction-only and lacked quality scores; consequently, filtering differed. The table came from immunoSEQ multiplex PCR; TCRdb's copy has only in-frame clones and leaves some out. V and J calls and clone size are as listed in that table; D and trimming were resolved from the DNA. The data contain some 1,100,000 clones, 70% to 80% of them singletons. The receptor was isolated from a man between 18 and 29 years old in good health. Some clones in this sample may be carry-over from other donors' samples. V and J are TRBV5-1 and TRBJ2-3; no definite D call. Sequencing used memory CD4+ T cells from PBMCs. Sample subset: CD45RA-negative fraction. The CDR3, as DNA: TGCGCCAGCAGCTTGGTAACTGGCACAGATACGCAGTATTTT. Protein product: CASSLVTGTDTQYF.